This TCR beta chain was recorded in a study of T-cell memory formation after mild COVID-19. Across the study: TCR clusters largely stayed donor specific.

Findings and caveats of the study: Of the contracting clones, CD4+ ones lay mainly in CM and EM, and CD8+ ones in EMRA. Unconfirmed was the SARS-CoV-2 specificity of second-wave clones that peaked on day 37.

TCRdb re-analysed the 5' RACE reads in MiXCR, keeping a single row per CDR3 protein. Among 470,000 or so distinct CDR3 sequences, roughly 18% were seen once, and the ten largest hold 20% to 25%. This CDR3 is built from 11 residues. Details on this clonotype: Antigen unknown.

This sequence originates from a man younger than 35 who had mild COVID-19 (a few samples of this study predate the infection). Cell type and time point are not known. Sample: PBMCs or a T cell subset sorted from them (not recorded which). The J gene is TRBJ1-2, the V gene TRBV21-1. TRBV21-1 is given as a pseudogene. CDR3 in amino acids: CARPESYGYTF. In DNA form, the CDR3 reads TGTGCCAGACCCGAATCCTATGGCTACACCTTC.